These 24 T cell receptor beta chains share one sample of origin, sequenced in a study of T-cell reconstitution after alpha-beta-depleted transplantation in children. As it was prepared, the TCRbeta library received unique molecular identifiers. A single record per CDR3 protein comes from TCRdb applying MiXCR to the PCR reads. The profile shows about 350,000 distinct CDR3 sequences, around 16% of them singletons. This material consisted of PBMCs, mostly from graft donor cells, taken 360 days after TCRalphabeta/CD19-depleted stem cell transplant. The source is a male patient aged 2-15 years who had a stem cell transplant for acute lymphoblastic leukemia, so the T cells may come from the graft donor.

V and J are TRBV4-1 and TRBJ2-1, with D perhaps TRBD1 or TRBD2 (6 bases each). Germline CDR1 MGHRA, CDR2 YSYEKL. Trimming stripped 0 bases from V and 9 bases from J, with 12 bases between. This CDR3 spans 14 amino acids. The CDR3 loop reads CASSQDQGRGEQFF. The CDR3 region has the DNA TGCGCCAGCAGCCAAGATCAGGGGCGGGGTGAGCAGTTCTTC.

This clonotype was detected a few times. The gene calls are TRBV20-1 and TRBJ1-4; 7 positions agree with TRBD1. This CDR3 spans 13 amino acids. The V segment lost 6 bases and the J segment 6 bases; nucleotides outside the gene matches: 7. Germline V lookup: CDR1 DFQATT, CDR2 SNEGSKA (reference sequence). Here the CDR3 DNA reads TGCAGTGCGCCGGGACAGTCCCATGAAAAACTGTTTTTT. It yields the protein CSAPGQSHEKLFF.

This clonotype occurred many times. The J gene is TRBJ1-3, the V gene TRBV6-5; the D is unclear. Germline V lookup: CDR1 MNHEY, CDR2 SVGAGI. Deletions cut 5 bases from V and 4 bases from J, with 15 bases between. The CDR3 sequence is 15 residues long. This chain's CDR3 is CASSRSDMQGNTIYF. The CDR3 bases are TGTGCCAGCAGTCGATCCGACATGCAGGGAAACACCATATATTTT.

The V gene is TRBV20-1, the J gene TRBJ2-7; 8 nucleotides agree with TRBD2. The junction had 7 bases not matched to a gene; V was cut back by 6 bases and J by 3 bases. CDR1 DFQATT and CDR2 SNEGSKA come from the germline V gene (reference sequence). The CDR3 length is 13 residues. CDR3 protein: CSAPGGGHYEQYF. The CDR3 region has the DNA TGCAGTGCCCCCGGCGGGGGGCACTACGAGCAGTACTTC.

The chain carries TRBV12-3 or TRBV12-4 and TRBJ2-7, with 7 nucleotides matching TRBD1. This CDR3 is 14 amino acids long. Trimming cost V 6 bases and J 2 bases; bases outside gene matches: 7. The CDR3 spells CASSPNRGTYEQYF. The CDR3 region has the DNA TGTGCCAGCAGCCCTAACAGGGGAACCTACGAGCAGTACTTC.

V usage is TRBV20-1 and J usage is TRBJ2-2; D remains ambiguous. Trimming took off 2 bases at V and 9 bases at J, with 7 bases between the two ends. CDR3 length: 11 amino acids. From germline, CDR1 is DFQATT and CDR2 SNEGSKA (reference sequence). CDR3 sequence reads: CSARRSRELFF. CDR3 coding DNA: TGCAGTGCTAGACGGAGCCGGGAGCTGTTTTTT.

This clonotype has a count of ten or more. This rearrangement joins TRBV20-1 to TRBJ2-1, with D uncertain. This CDR3 has 12 residues. CDR1 and CDR2 from the germline V gene are DFQATT and SNEGSKA (reference sequence). CDR3 in amino acids: CSVTQGLVSQFF. CDR3 nucleotides: TGCAGCGTAACCCAAGGTCTAGTCTCGCAGTTCTTC.

The chain employs TRBV11-1 and TRBJ2-1, with 13 positions matching TRBD2. J gave up 3 bases and V 3 bases, and 8 bases lay outside the gene matches. This CDR3 is 18 amino acids long. CDR1 is SGHAT, CDR2 FQDESV, per germline (reference sequence). CDR3: CASSFRTSGGPYYNEQFF. As DNA, the CDR3 is TGTGCCAGCAGCTTTCGGACTAGCGGGGGCCCTTACTACAATGAGCAGTTCTTC.

The sample holds a few counts of this clonotype. The CDR3 DNA follows: TGTGCCAGCAGACCAGCAGGGGGGTGGGCTCGCGCTTTCTTT. It is translated as CASRPAGGWARAFF. The chain joins TRBV2 to TRBJ1-1; 7 bases map to TRBD1. J was trimmed by 11 bases and V by 6 bases; bases with no gene match: 15. This CDR3 is built from 14 residues. Germline CDR1 and CDR2: SNHLY and FYNNEI.

This sequence joins TRBV19 and TRBJ1-2; possible D gene TRBD1, 6 bases. The CDR3 covers 13 residues. CDR1 and CDR2 from the germline V gene are LNHDA and SQIVND (reference sequence). The V end was cut by 4 bases, the J end by 5 bases, with 11 bases between. CDR3 coding DNA: TGTGCCAGTAGTAATCAACAGGGATATGGCTACACCTTC. This gives the protein CASSNQQGYGYTF.

The sample holds many counts of this clonotype. CDR3 sequence reads: CASSLGTGVYEQYF. The CDR3 coding sequence is TGTGCCAGCAGTTTAGGGACAGGGGTCTACGAGCAGTACTTC. This chain connects TRBV27 to TRBJ2-7, with 10 bases that match TRBD1. The V and J ends lost 2 bases and 3 bases, in that order; junction bases with no gene match: 1. Germline values: CDR1 MNHEY, CDR2 SMNVEV (reference sequence). The length of the CDR3 is 14 residues.

The rearrangement joins TRBV12-3 or TRBV12-4 to TRBJ1-5, with TRBD1 matching 8 bases. The ends lost 6 bases at V and 0 bases at J; junction bases unmatched: 10. The CDR3 covers 17 residues. CDR3 loop: CASRSGTGQHSNQPQHF. CDR3 DNA: TGTGCCAGCAGGTCCGGGACAGGCCAACATAGCAATCAGCCCCAGCATTTT.

The chain has TRBV4-1 and TRBJ2-7, with 7 positions matching TRBD2. Trimming cost V 4 bases and J 2 bases; bases outside gene matches: 5. The CDR3 is 14 amino acids. Per germline, CDR1 MGHRA and CDR2 YSYEKL. CDR3 residues: CASSPAGLPYEQYF. The CDR3 DNA reads as TGCGCCAGCAGCCCAGCGGGACTACCCTACGAGCAGTACTTC.

The V gene is TRBV20-1, the J gene TRBJ2-2; D unresolved. Germline CDR1 reads DFQATT; CDR2 reads SNEGSKA (reference sequence). This CDR3 comprises 17 residues. Between the trimmed V and J ends, which lost 3 bases and 4 bases, there was a span of 21 bases. The CDR3, as DNA: TGCAGTGCTAGCGAAACTATGGGTCTCCCCCCCACCGGGGAGCTGTTTTTT. It encodes CSASETMGLPPTGELFF.

The chain uses TRBV9 and TRBJ2-2; D is perhaps TRBD2 (5 bases). The CDR3 has 16 residues. The germline V and J ends were trimmed by 3 bases and 6 bases, with 18 bases remaining between them. Germline lookup yields CDR1 SGDLS and CDR2 YYNGEE. CDR3: CASSATPRAKAGELFF. Here the CDR3 DNA reads TGTGCCAGCAGCGCCACCCCGAGGGCTAAGGCCGGGGAGCTGTTTTTT.

This clonotype has more than one count but fewer than ten. The chain is built from TRBV27 and TRBJ2-2; TRBD2 aligns across 9 bases. The germline gives CDR1 MNHEY, CDR2 SMNVEV (reference sequence). Trimming at V came to 3 bases and at J to 8 bases, leaving 4 bases not matched to a gene. CDR3 length: 14 residues. The CDR3 nucleotides read TGTGCCAGCAGTTTGATAGCGGGAGTTGGGGAGCTGTTTTTT. It codes for CASSLIAGVGELFF.

This clonotype turned up a few times. The chain's CDR3 is CSARDPHASGIGADTQYF. The CDR3 DNA reads as TGCAGTGCTAGAGATCCCCACGCTAGCGGCATTGGGGCAGATACGCAGTATTTT. The V call is TRBV20-1, the J call TRBJ2-3, with 7 positions matching TRBD2. The CDR3 runs 18 residues. Germline-derived CDR1 and CDR2 are DFQATT and SNEGSKA (reference sequence). The V and J ends lost 0 bases and 4 bases, in that order; junction bases with no gene match: 16.

This clonotype was seen ten or more times. This sequence joins TRBV29-1 and TRBJ2-7; D unresolved. This CDR3 comprises 11 residues. Germline CDR1 reads SQVTM; CDR2 reads ANQGSEA. The germline V and J ends were trimmed by 0 bases and 2 bases, with 2 bases remaining between them. CDR3 protein: CSVEDPYEQYF. The CDR3 bases are TGCAGCGTTGAAGATCCCTACGAGCAGTACTTC.

This clonotype was recorded at least ten times. The J gene is TRBJ2-2, the V gene TRBV7-9, with D unresolved. CDR3 size: 12 residues. Trimming stripped 3 bases from V and 7 bases from J, with 6 bases between. Germline-derived CDR1 and CDR2 are SEHNR and FQNEAQ (reference sequence). DNA of the CDR3: TGTGCCAGCAGCTTTCCTCACGGGGAGCTGTTTTTT. Its translation: CASSFPHGELFF.

This clonotype came up a few times. The chain combines TRBV29-1 with TRBJ2-2; 9 bases are a match to TRBD2. The CDR3 is 16 residues long. In germline, CDR1 is SQVTM, CDR2 ANQGSEA. V gave up 0 bases and J gave up 5 bases; unmatched junction bases: 7. The CDR3 coding sequence is TGCAGCGTTGAAGATCATGCGGGAGGGCGGACCGGGGAGCTGTTTTTT. Translated: CSVEDHAGGRTGELFF.

In its sample, this clonotype was seen a few times. The rearrangement uses TRBV27 and TRBJ2-1; 12 bases are a match to TRBD2. Losses at the gene ends were 5 bases for V and 0 bases for J; bases not matched to a gene: 5. This CDR3 spans 17 amino acids. Germline CDR1 reads MNHEY; CDR2 reads SMNVEV (reference sequence). CDR3 DNA sequence: TGTGCCAGCAGTCCTGGGACTAGCGGGCCCTCCTACAATGAGCAGTTCTTC. Translated: CASSPGTSGPSYNEQFF.

This clonotype showed up just a few times. V usage is TRBV5-1 and J usage is TRBJ2-1; D perhaps matches TRBD2 (5 bases). The CDR3 is 17 residues long. Germline V gene data show CDR1 as SGHRS and CDR2 as YFSETQ. V lost 0 bases to trimming and J lost 0 bases, with 13 bases between them. The CDR3 DNA follows: TGCGCCAGCAGCTTGGGGCCTAGCTTCCGCTCCTACAATGAGCAGTTCTTC. Protein sequence: CASSLGPSFRSYNEQFF.

V and J are TRBV6-1 and TRBJ2-7; 7 nucleotides match TRBD1. The CDR3 consists of 18 residues. Germline CDR1 and CDR2: MNHNS and SASEGT. Trimming cost V 2 bases and J 0 bases; bases outside gene matches: 13. CDR3: CASSETDRLVPSSYEQYF. Here the CDR3 DNA reads TGTGCCAGCAGTGAAACGGACAGGCTGGTCCCTAGCTCCTACGAGCAGTACTTC.

This clonotype was detected a few times. V gene TRBV7-9 combines with J gene TRBJ2-1, with D unresolved. Per germline, CDR1 SEHNR and CDR2 FQNEAQ (reference sequence). The ends were cut back, 5 bases at V and 6 bases at J, with 17 bases in the middle. The CDR3 is made up of 15 amino acids. The CDR3 region has the DNA TGTGCCAGCAGCCTGCGCCCGGGTCTAGGCAATGAGCAGTTCTTC. It is translated as CASSLRPGLGNEQFF.